The entry that follows covers one TCR beta chain sequence. The record originates from a study of Ad26.COV2.S vaccination and SARS-CoV-2 variants. Treatment here: 19 received Ad26.COV2.S at low or high dose, single or two shots; five or six received placebo; per-sample allocation not given. The study sampled participants on day 63 after the first vaccine or placebo injection. Trimming stripped 1 base from V and 0 bases from J, with 16 bases between. The CDR3 has 18 amino acids. The V gene's germline CDR1 is LGHNA and CDR2 YSLEER. Assay used: immunoSEQ multiplex PCR; TCRdb lists only in-frame clones, some missing. The data contain 320,000 or so clones, around 90% of them singletons.

V is TRBV4-3 and J is TRBJ2-1; D remains ambiguous. The sample here was peripheral blood, taken in a trial of Ad26.COV2.S vaccine versus placebo. The clonotype was recovered from a person aged 18-65 years who received the Ad26.COV2.S COVID-19 vaccine or a placebo. CDR3 in DNA: TGCGCCAGCAGCCAAGGCCCCTCGTTTCCGAGCTCCTACAATGAGCAGTTCTTC. Residues: CASSQGPSFPSSYNEQFF.